The 28 T cell receptor beta chains in this list originate from one sample, sequenced in a study of blood T cell repertoires in COVID-19. Sequenced by immunoSEQ multiplex PCR; TCRdb stores in-frame clones only, minus some. The profile shows more than 250,000 clones, roughly 88% of them singletons. The specimen sequenced was peripheral blood. The receptor set was obtained from a human donor in a cohort sampled during active COVID-19.

The chain has TRBV29-1 and TRBJ1-4; D unresolved. Per the germline V gene, CDR1 is SQVTM and CDR2 is ANQGSEA. The CDR3 loop spans 12 amino acids. The CDR3 here is CTAVTQNEKLFF. In DNA form, the CDR3 reads TGCACCGCGGTCACTCAAAATGAAAAACTGTTTTTT.

The chain links TRBV6-2 or TRBV6-3 to TRBJ2-5, with TRBD1 as a possible D gene (7 bases). The CDR3 is 13 amino acids. In germline, CDR1 is MNHEY, CDR2 SVGEGT. The germline V and J ends were trimmed by 2 bases and 8 bases, with 12 bases remaining between them. Written as DNA, the CDR3 is TGTGCCAGCAGTTACCAGGGGGGCCTAACCCAGTACTTC. This gives the protein CASSYQGGLTQYF.

The V call is TRBV29-1, the J call TRBJ1-2; 9 positions match TRBD1. This CDR3 has 14 residues. Per germline, CDR1 SQVTM and CDR2 ANQGSEA. Unmatched junction bases numbered 7, after V lost 2 bases and J lost 6 bases. The CDR3 DNA follows: TGCAGCGTTGAAAGAGACAGGGGGTCGAATGGCTACACCTTC. Its protein product is CSVERDRGSNGYTF. The full variable domain, its missing parts supplied by reference TRBV29-1 and TRBJ1-2, is SAVISQKPSRDICQRGTSLTIQCQVDSQVTMMFWYRQQPGQSLTLIATANQGSEATYESGFVIDKFPISRPNLTFSTLTVSNMSPEDSSIYLCSVERDRGSNGYTFGSGTRLTVV.

V gene TRBV28 combines with J gene TRBJ2-3; the match to TRBD1 covers 9 bases. V lost 7 bases and J lost 5; bases outside the gene matches: 7. Germline assignment: CDR1 MDHEN and CDR2 SYDVKM. The CDR3 contains 14 residues. The chain's CDR3 is CASTQGALGDTQYF. CDR3 sequence (DNA): TGTGCCAGCACACAGGGGGCGCTAGGAGATACGCAGTATTTT.

In this sample, this clone turned up a few times. V and J are TRBV28 and TRBJ1-5; TRBD1 agrees at 8 bases. CDR3 length: 16 amino acids. Germline assignment: CDR1 MDHEN and CDR2 SYDVKM. With V trimmed by 8 bases and J by 1 base, 10 bases remained unmatched. The CDR3, as DNA: TGTGCCAGCCAAGACAGGGGATATAGGAGCAATCAGCCCCAGCATTTT. Translating gives CASQDRGYRSNQPQHF.

This chain joins TRBV4-3 and TRBJ2-7; TRBD2 aligns across 7 bases. Per the germline V gene, CDR1 is LGHNA and CDR2 is YSLEER. J was trimmed by 2 bases and V by 1 base; bases with no gene match: 2. The length of the CDR3 is 14 residues. The CDR3 region is CASSQGEGPYEQYF. DNA of the CDR3: TGCGCCAGCAGCCAAGGGGAGGGGCCCTACGAGCAGTACTTC.

V is TRBV7-8 and J is TRBJ2-7, with a tentative D call TRBD2 (6 bases). Per germline, CDR1 SGHVS and CDR2 FQNEAQ. V lost 5 bases and J 6 bases, leaving 23 bases between the germline ends. CDR3 length equals 16 residues. This CDR3 is CASSHRGSQEGGEQYF. CDR3 DNA: TGTGCCAGCAGCCACCGGGGGTCACAAGAGGGAGGCGAGCAGTACTTC.

This clone came up once. The chain recombines TRBV6-1 with TRBJ2-7; 11 bases map to TRBD2. This CDR3 contains 17 residues. With V trimmed by 1 base and J by 2 bases, 7 bases remained unmatched. CDR1 and CDR2 (germline): MNHNS, SASEGT. As DNA, the CDR3 is TGTGCCAGCAGTGAAGTAATAGCGGGAGGGCCCGCCTACGAGCAGTACTTC. Translating it yields CASSEVIAGGPAYEQYF.

This chain connects TRBV10-3 to TRBJ2-7, with D possibly TRBD1 on 6 matching bases. The CDR3 runs 13 residues. V was clipped by 4 bases and J by 2 bases, with 9 bases between them. CDR1 is ENHRY and CDR2 is SYGVKD in the germline V gene. The CDR3: CAISGTVAYEQYF. CDR3 coding DNA: TGTGCCATCAGTGGGACAGTTGCCTACGAGCAGTACTTC.

With respect to this clone: The same CDR3 is also encoded by other DNA sequences in this sample. The V call is TRBV19, the J call TRBJ1-5; maybe TRBD1 (5 bases). Germline CDR1 and CDR2: LNHDA and SQIVND (reference sequence). Trimming left V 4 bases short and J 2 bases short, with 9 bases between. The length of the CDR3 is 14 residues. The chain's CDR3 is CASSTGFGNQPQHF. CDR3 in DNA: TGTGCCAGTAGTACAGGGTTTGGCAATCAGCCCCAGCATTTT.

The J gene is TRBJ2-7, the V gene TRBV5-1; tentatively, D is TRBD1 (6 bases). CDR3 length: 14 residues. With 5 bases removed from V and 4 bases from J, the gap between germline ends came to 16 bases. Germline CDR1 SGHRS, CDR2 YFSETQ. The CDR3 region is CASSLPTGGYEQYF. In nucleotides, the CDR3 is TGCGCCAGCAGTCTTCCGACAGGTGGATACGAGCAGTACTTC.

V is TRBV24-1 and J is TRBJ2-5, with D perhaps matching TRBD2 (5 bases). In germline, CDR1 is KGHDR, CDR2 SFDVKD. The CDR3 extends over 15 amino acids. Trimming shortened V by 3 bases and J by 1 base, and 11 bases separated the two germline ends. CDR3 residues: CATSDIEAAQETQYF. The DNA of the CDR3 is TGTGCCACCAGTGATATAGAAGCGGCCCAAGAGACCCAGTACTTC.

V usage is TRBV5-6 and J usage is TRBJ2-7, with TRBD1 matching 7 bases. The CDR3 contains 16 residues. Losses at the gene ends were 4 bases for V and 3 bases for J; bases not matched to a gene: 13. Germline V CDR1 and CDR2: SGHDT, YYEEEE. The CDR3 protein is CASSGTDPGALYEQYF. CDR3 in DNA: TGTGCCAGCAGCGGGACAGACCCAGGGGCCCTCTACGAGCAGTACTTC.

This chain links TRBV3-1 (or the pseudogene TRBV3-2) with TRBJ2-5, with a possible D match to TRBD2 (5 bases). The length of the CDR3 is 15 residues. V gave up 3 bases and J gave up 4 bases, with 15 bases separating them. Germline loops: CDR1 LGHDT, CDR2 YNNKEL (reference sequence). As DNA, the CDR3 is TGTGCCAGCAGCCACCGAACGAGGGTTGGAGAGACCCAGTACTTC. Amino acid sequence: CASSHRTRVGETQYF.

The chain uses TRBV28 and TRBJ2-7; the D is unclear. V was shortened by 4 bases and J by 6 bases, with 16 bases between the two germline ends. There are 14 residues in the CDR3. Germline V gene sequence: CDR1 MDHEN, CDR2 SYDVKM. This chain's CDR3 is CASSSEIGLFEQYF. The CDR3 nucleotides read TGTGCCAGCAGTTCCGAGATCGGGTTGTTCGAGCAGTACTTC.

The rearrangement uses TRBV5-1 and TRBJ1-4; possibly TRBD1 for D (6 bases). Trimming removed 4 bases from V and 0 bases from J, with 10 bases in between. Germline values: CDR1 SGHRS, CDR2 YFSETQ. The CDR3 spans 15 residues. The DNA of the CDR3 is TGCGCCAGCAGCCCTGACAGGCCAACTAATGAAAAACTGTTTTTT. Its protein product is CASSPDRPTNEKLFF.

V usage is TRBV7-2 and J usage is TRBJ1-1, with a possible D match to TRBD1 (5 bases). The germline gives CDR1 SGHTA, CDR2 FQGNSA. Trimming removed 4 bases at V and 5 bases at J, with 20 bases between. CDR3 length equals 16 residues. DNA for the CDR3: TGTGCCAGCAGCTCCAACTCCGGACGGGGGGGAACTGAAGCTTTCTTT. Translated, it gives CASSSNSGRGGTEAFF. The full variable domain, completed using reference TRBV7-2 and TRBJ1-1, is GAGVSQSPSNKVTEKGKDVELRCDPISGHTALYWYRQSLGQGLEFLIYFQGNSAPDKSGLPSDRFSAERTGGSVSTLTIQRTQQEDSAVYLCASSSNSGRGGTEAFFGQGTRLTVV.

This CDR3 is CASSIDGQDYGYTF. As DNA, the CDR3 is TGTGCCAGTAGTATAGACGGACAGGACTATGGCTACACCTTC. The chain combines TRBV19 with TRBJ1-2; 7 nucleotides align to TRBD1. The CDR3 sequence is 14 residues long. The germline V gene has CDR1 LNHDA and CDR2 SQIVND (reference sequence). Germline trimming cut 0 bases from V and 3 bases from J; bases unmatched to any gene: 1.

V gene TRBV24-1 combines with J gene TRBJ1-1; no reliable D call. Germline CDR1 is KGHDR and CDR2 is SFDVKD. CDR3 length: 13 amino acids. V was pared by 5 bases and J by 2 bases, with 8 bases between. The CDR3 loop reads CATSAPGNTEAFF. The CDR3 DNA reads as TGTGCCACCAGTGCCCCAGGCAACACTGAAGCTTTCTTT.

The chain couples TRBV19 to TRBJ2-7, with 10 bases identical to TRBD2. The CDR3 spans 15 residues. The ends lost 3 bases at V and 0 bases at J; junction bases unmatched: 2. The germline CDR1 and CDR2 sequences are LNHDA and SQIVND (reference sequence). The CDR3 coding sequence is TGTGCCAGTAGTATTGGACTAGCGGTCTCCTACGAGCAGTACTTC. Translating gives CASSIGLAVSYEQYF.

The chain links TRBV4-3 to TRBJ1-3, with D possibly being TRBD1 (6 bases). The CDR3 totals 15 residues. Trimming removed 3 bases at V and 1 base at J, with 10 bases between. Germline V gives CDR1 LGHNA, CDR2 YSLEER. The CDR3 coding sequence is TGCGCCAGCAGCCAGGACCAGGGGTCTGGAAACACCATATATTTT. It translates to CASSQDQGSGNTIYF.

The J gene is TRBJ2-3, the V gene TRBV12-5; TRBD2 matches 12 bases. V trimming: 1 base; J trimming: 6 bases; junction bases outside the gene matches: 17. There are 20 residues in the CDR3. In germline, CDR1 is LGHNT, CDR2 FRNRAP. The CDR3 DNA is TGTGCTAGTGGTTTGGAGCAGGGACTAGCGGGTCTACCGACCCCCGATACGCAGTATTTT. Protein: CASGLEQGLAGLPTPDTQYF.

V is TRBV19 and J is TRBJ2-7, with 8 bases identical to TRBD2. V dropped 7 bases and J dropped 2; count of bases not matched to a gene: 7. CDR3 length: 14 residues. Germline V gives CDR1 LNHDA, CDR2 SQIVND (reference sequence). CDR3 DNA sequence: TGTGCCAGTACTGAAGCGGGAGAGACCTACGAGCAGTACTTC. Amino acid sequence: CASTEAGETYEQYF.

The rearrangement joins TRBV2 to TRBJ2-7; 7 bases align to TRBD2. Losses at the gene ends were 7 bases for V and 2 bases for J; bases not matched to a gene: 14. Germline CDR1 reads SNHLY; CDR2 reads FYNNEI. There are 16 residues in the CDR3. As DNA, the CDR3 is TGTGCCAGCACCTCCCTCGTCTCTAGCGGAACCTACGAGCAGTACTTC. Protein sequence: CASTSLVSSGTYEQYF.

The rearrangement uses TRBV9 and TRBJ2-1; weak D call: TRBD1 (6 bases). Germline V gene lookup returns CDR1 SGDLS and CDR2 YYNGEE. V was clipped by 4 bases and J by 0 bases, with 17 bases between them. The CDR3 totals 17 residues. The CDR3 DNA follows: TGTGCCAGCAGCCAAACCAGGACAGCTAGCTCCTACAATGAGCAGTTCTTC. Encoded protein: CASSQTRTASSYNEQFF.

V gene TRBV19 combines with J gene TRBJ2-7, with TRBD1 as a possible D gene (6 bases). Deletions cut 4 bases from V and 2 bases from J, with 12 bases between. Looked up from germline, CDR1 is LNHDA and CDR2 is SQIVND (reference sequence). The CDR3 covers 14 residues. The CDR3 bases are TGTGCCAGTAGTACACAGGGTACCACCTACGAGCAGTACTTC. It yields the protein CASSTQGTTYEQYF.

CDR3 DNA sequence: TGTGCCAGCAGTCCGGGGTCCACTAGCGTATTGGAAGAGACCCAGTACTTC. This encodes CASSPGSTSVLEETQYF. This sequence joins TRBV6-2 or TRBV6-3 and TRBJ2-5, with TRBD2 matching over 7 bases. The germline V gene has CDR1 MNHEY and CDR2 SVGEGT. CDR3 length: 17 amino acids. J lost 3 bases, V lost 5 bases, and 15 bases had no gene match.

This sequence joins TRBV5-4 and TRBJ2-3; 9 bases are a match to TRBD1. Germline V CDR1 and CDR2: SGHNT, YYREEE (reference sequence). Trimming cost V 4 bases and J 1 base; bases outside gene matches: 10. The CDR3 totals 17 residues. CDR3 in DNA: TGTGCCAGCAGCCGCCCGACAGGGGGAGGCGGCACAGATACGCAGTATTTT. This encodes CASSRPTGGGGTDTQYF.